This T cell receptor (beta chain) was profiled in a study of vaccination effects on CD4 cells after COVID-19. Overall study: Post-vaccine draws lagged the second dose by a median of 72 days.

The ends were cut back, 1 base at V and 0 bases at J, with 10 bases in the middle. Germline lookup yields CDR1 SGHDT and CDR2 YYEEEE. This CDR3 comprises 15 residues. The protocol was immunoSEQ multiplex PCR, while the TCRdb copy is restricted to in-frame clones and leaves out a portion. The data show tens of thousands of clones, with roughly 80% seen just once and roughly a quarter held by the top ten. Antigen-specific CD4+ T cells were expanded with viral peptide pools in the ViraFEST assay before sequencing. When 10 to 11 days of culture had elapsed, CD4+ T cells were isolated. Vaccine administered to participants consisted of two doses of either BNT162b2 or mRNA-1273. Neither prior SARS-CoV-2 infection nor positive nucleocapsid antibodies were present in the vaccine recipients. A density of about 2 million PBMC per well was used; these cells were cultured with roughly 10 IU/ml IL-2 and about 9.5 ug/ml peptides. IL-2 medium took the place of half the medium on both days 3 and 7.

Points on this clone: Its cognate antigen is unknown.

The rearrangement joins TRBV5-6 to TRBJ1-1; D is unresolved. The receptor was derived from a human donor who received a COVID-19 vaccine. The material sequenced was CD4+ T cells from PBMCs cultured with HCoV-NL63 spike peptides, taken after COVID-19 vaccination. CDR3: CASSLYDLLNTEAFF. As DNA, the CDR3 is TGTGCCAGCAGCTTGTACGACTTACTGAACACTGAAGCTTTCTTT. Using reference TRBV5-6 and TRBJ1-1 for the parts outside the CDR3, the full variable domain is DAGVTQSPTHLIKTRGQQVTLRCSPKSGHDTVSWYQQALGQGPQFIFQYYEEEERQRGNFPDRFSGHQFPNYSSELNVNALLLGDSALYLCASSLYDLLNTEAFFGQGTRLTVV.